Following are 6 T cell receptor beta chains from one sample sequenced in a study of T cells in Graves' hyperthyroidism and ophthalmopathy (dated by TCRdb to the late 2010s). Preparation of the library involved multiplex PCR. For sequencing, an Illumina HiSeq 2000 was employed. Amplification of TCR beta CDR3 regions was carried out from RNA transcripts. The first round of RT-PCR for the TCR CDR3 was performed with the HTBI primer set and the Qiagen OneStep RT-PCR kit. In TCRdb, the public reads were trimmed at Q25 with fastp and aligned with MiXCR, with productive beta chains retained. Entries that share a CDR3 protein sequence are merged under the most common genes and DNA. A total of some 270,000 distinct CDR3 sequences appear in this sample, around 13% of them only once. The ten largest clones take up 7% to 9% of the sample. Sequenced input: blood. All receptors derive from a woman in her 40s with Graves' hyperthyroidism.

This clonotype was seen a few times. The chain joins TRBV19 to TRBJ2-7; 8 bases are a match to TRBD1. This CDR3 comprises 16 residues. Looked up from germline, CDR1 is LNHDA and CDR2 is SQIVND (reference sequence). The trim removed 4 bases at V and 2 bases at J, leaving 10 bases unmatched. The CDR3 loop is CASSTTRDRYPYEQYF. In DNA, the CDR3 is TGTGCCAGTAGTACCACACGGGACAGGTACCCCTACGAGCAGTACTTC.

This rearrangement joins TRBV3-1 to TRBJ2-7; 7 bases agree with TRBD2. Trimming took 0 bases from V and 3 from J; bases not matched to a gene: 5. The CDR3 contains 15 residues. CDR1 and CDR2 from the germline V gene are LGHDT and YNNKEL (reference sequence). In DNA, the CDR3 is TGTGCCAGCAGCCAAGATGGGACTACTATCTACGAGCAGTACTTC. Its protein is CASSQDGTTIYEQYF.

This clonotype has a count of ten or more. This chain links TRBV19 with TRBJ1-1; D is ambiguous. The CDR3 is 15 amino acids. CDR1 LNHDA and CDR2 SQIVND come from the germline V gene (reference sequence). V was cut by 6 bases and J by 0 bases, with 14 bases left in between. The CDR3 sequence: CASRMPLSMNTEAFF. The CDR3, as DNA: TGTGCCAGTAGGATGCCTCTATCTATGAACACTGAAGCTTTCTTT.

V and J are TRBV5-5 and TRBJ2-2, with 7 bases matching TRBD2. The length of the CDR3 is 15 residues. Trimming cost V 4 bases and J 8 bases; bases outside gene matches: 11. Germline V gene data show CDR1 as SGHKS and CDR2 as YYEKEE (reference sequence). The CDR3 is CASSPRGDHGGELFF. CDR3 coding DNA: TGTGCCAGCAGCCCTCGGGGGGACCATGGGGGGGAGCTGTTTTTT.

This clonotype was found many times. This chain connects TRBV6-1 to TRBJ1-4, with TRBD1 identical over 8 bases. CDR1 MNHNS and CDR2 SASEGT come from the germline V gene. V lost 3 bases to trimming and J lost 8 bases; unmatched junction nucleotides: 8. This CDR3 has 15 amino acids. The CDR3 DNA reads as TGTGCCAGCAGTGAGCGCGGGACAGGAAACGAAAAACTGTTTTTT. Translating it yields CASSERGTGNEKLFF.

The table lists this clonotype with many counts. The V and J genes are TRBV24-1 and TRBJ1-2; D is perhaps TRBD1 (5 bases). CDR1 and CDR2 (germline): KGHDR, SFDVKD. Trimming left V 0 bases short and J 5 bases short, with 9 bases between. The CDR3 covers 14 residues. CDR3 protein: CATSDLRRGYGYTF. CDR3 nucleotides: TGTGCCACCAGTGATTTGCGACGGGGGTATGGCTACACCTTC.